These T cell receptor beta chains were read from a single sample in a study of long-term antiretroviral therapy in people with HIV. TCRdb's table, derived via immunoSEQ multiplex PCR, lists solely in-frame clones and lacks some. The sample has tens of thousands of clones; nearly 95% are singletons. Source: unsorted PBMCs, taken roughly 6.2 years after starting antiretroviral therapy. Receptors originate from a young man with HIV. The CDR3 runs from the conserved cysteine through the conserved F or W. The D gene is left open where the match is weak. A clone size is listed for some rows: how often the clone was seen (once, few, many), or a class if it is expanded.

clone size,D gene,V gene,J gene,CDR3 protein,CDR3 DNA
NA,NA,TRBV10-1,TRBJ1-4,CASSAPKGLEGEKLFF,TGCGCCAGCAGTGCCCCTAAAGGCCTGGAGGGGGAAAAACTGTTTTTT
NA,NA,TRBV5-4,TRBJ2-1,CASSLDRNEQFF,TGTGCCAGCAGCTTGGACAGGAATGAGCAGTTCTTC
NA,NA,TRBV19,TRBJ1-2,CASSRSTADSSSGYTF,TGTGCCAGTAGCCGCTCAACAGCGGACAGCTCCAGTGGCTACACCTTC
NA,NA,TRBV19,TRBJ1-5,CASSISVNQPQHF,TGTGCCAGTAGTATATCGGTAAATCAGCCCCAGCATTTT
NA,NA,TRBV27,TRBJ2-7,CASSFGGGAYEQYF,TGTGCCAGCAGTTTTGGAGGGGGAGCCTACGAGCAGTACTTC
NA,NA,TRBV4-1,TRBJ2-3,CASSQGQTRGDTQYF,TGCGCCAGCAGCCAAGGACAGACGCGGGGAGATACGCAGTATTTT
NA,NA,TRBV9,TRBJ1-3,CASSEGSSGNTIYF,TGTGCCAGCAGCGAGGGGAGCTCTGGAAACACCATATATTTT
NA,NA,TRBV11-1,TRBJ2-1,CASSDTSSYNEQFF,TGTGCCAGCAGCGACACTAGCTCCTACAATGAGCAGTTCTTC
NA,NA,TRBV2,TRBJ1-2,CASSEASGFGYTF,TGTGCCAGCAGTGAAGCTTCTGGCTTTGGCTACACCTTC
NA,TRBD2,TRBV7-2,TRBJ2-1,CASSLGTSGYNEQFF,TGTGCCAGCAGCTTAGGGACTAGCGGCTACAATGAGCAGTTCTTC
NA,NA,TRBV4-3,TRBJ1-1,CASSQDVAGGNTEAFF,TGCGCCAGCAGCCAAGATGTCGCCGGGGGCAACACTGAAGCTTTCTTT
NA,NA,TRBV15,TRBJ2-7,CATSDFGGEQYF,TGTGCCACCAGCGACTTCGGCGGGGAGCAGTACTTC
NA,NA,TRBV6-4,TRBJ2-2,CASSESGTGELFF,TGTGCCAGCAGTGAGAGTGGGACCGGGGAGCTGTTTTTT
NA,NA,TRBV28,TRBJ2-7,CASSLSAISYEQYF,TGTGCCAGCAGTTTAAGCGCGATCTCCTACGAGCAGTACTTC
NA,NA,TRBV7-9,TRBJ2-5,CASSSTRGATTQYF,TGTGCCAGCAGCTCCACCAGGGGCGCTACGACCCAGTACTTC
NA,NA,TRBV7-2,TRBJ1-4,CASSRGRYDEKLFF,TGTGCCAGCAGCCGGGGGCGCTATGATGAAAAACTGTTTTTT
NA,NA,TRBV11-2,TRBJ1-1,CASSLEPVGTEAFF,TGTGCCAGCAGCTTAGAACCAGTGGGCACTGAAGCTTTCTTT
NA,NA,TRBV30,TRBJ2-2,CAWSRASTGELFF,TGTGCCTGGAGTCGTGCCTCCACCGGGGAGCTGTTTTTT
NA,NA,TRBV7-2,TRBJ2-7,CASRQGSPLGEQYF,TGTGCCAGCCGTCAGGGTTCACCTTTAGGCGAGCAGTACTTC
NA,NA,TRBV6-5,TRBJ1-5,CASSLGRVSQPQHF,TGTGCCAGCAGCCTCGGGAGGGTTAGTCAGCCCCAGCATTTT
NA,NA,TRBV6-1,TRBJ1-2,CASSEAPGLGGYTF,TGTGCCAGCAGTGAAGCCCCGGGGCTAGGAGGCTACACCTTC
NA,NA,TRBV4-1,TRBJ1-4,CASSQGYGPNEKLFF,TGCGCCAGCAGCCAAGGGTACGGACCGAATGAAAAACTGTTTTTT
NA,TRBD1,TRBV7-8,TRBJ1-4,CASSSQGALTNEKLFF,TGTGCCAGCAGCTCCCAGGGGGCATTGACTAATGAAAAACTGTTTTTT
NA,NA,TRBV29-1,TRBJ2-1,CSVEGLGNEQFF,TGCAGCGTTGAAGGGCTGGGCAATGAGCAGTTCTTC
NA,NA,TRBV12-5,TRBJ2-5,CASGFQAADQETQYF,TGTGCTAGTGGTTTCCAGGCGGCAGATCAAGAGACCCAGTACTTC
NA,NA,TRBV27,TRBJ2-3,CASSFPADTQYF,TGTGCCAGCAGTTTCCCGGCAGATACGCAGTATTTT
NA,NA,TRBV7-9,TRBJ1-2,CAVLTRYGYTF,TGTGCCGTCTTGACTCGGTATGGCTACACCTTC
NA,NA,TRBV9,TRBJ2-7,CASSVGSYEQYF,TGTGCCAGCAGCGTAGGTTCGTACGAGCAGTACTTC
NA,TRBD2,TRBV10-3,TRBJ2-7,CATTSGYYEQYF,TGTGCCACCACTAGCGGGTACTACGAGCAGTACTTC
NA,NA,TRBV4-3,TRBJ2-1,CASSQGLARDEQFF,TGCGCCAGCAGCCAAGGGTTAGCGAGAGATGAGCAGTTCTTC
NA,TRBD1,TRBV6-5,TRBJ2-7,CASSYSVDRRYEQYF,TGTGCCAGCAGTTACTCTGTGGACAGGCGCTACGAGCAGTACTTC
once,TRBD2,TRBV9,TRBJ2-3,CASSADGTSGVTDTQYF,TGTGCCAGCAGCGCTGACGGGACTAGCGGGGTCACAGATACGCAGTATTTT
NA,TRBD1,TRBV6-1,TRBJ2-6,CASREQGGVEANVLTF,TGTGCCAGCAGGGAACAGGGGGGAGTGGAGGCCAACGTCCTGACTTTC
NA,TRBD1,TRBV6-1,TRBJ1-3,CASSEETGADTIYF,TGTGCCAGCAGTGAGGAGACAGGGGCGGACACCATATATTTT
NA,NA,TRBV2,TRBJ1-5,CASSLRDSHSNQPQHF,TGTGCCAGCAGTCTCCGGGACTCTCATAGCAATCAGCCCCAGCATTTT
NA,NA,TRBV6-5,TRBJ1-5,CASSYPSGPQHF,TGTGCCAGCAGTTACCCGAGCGGGCCCCAGCATTTT
NA,NA,TRBV7-2,TRBJ2-1,CASSLVRTHEQFF,TGTGCCAGCAGCTTAGTTAGGACCCATGAGCAGTTCTTC
NA,NA,TRBV12-2,TRBJ2-7,CASRTSEEQYF,TGTGCAAGTCGGACTAGCGAGGAGCAGTACTTC